The source of this T cell receptor beta chain is a study of T cell responses to AZD1222 COVID-19 vaccine. Study background: Doses given second, at about 4 or about 12 weeks, were pooled.

From germline, CDR1 is SGHKS and CDR2 YYEKEE (reference sequence). This CDR3 contains 14 residues. Trimming stripped 0 bases from V and 3 bases from J, with 6 bases between. This clone appeared once. No antigen is known for it. Sequenced by immunoSEQ multiplex PCR; TCRdb stores in-frame clones only, minus some. The table has over 150,000 clones, approximately 91% seen once; the top ten hold roughly 5.5%. Findings and limits, study-wide: Mostly white British, mostly female donors; authors suggested clonal diversity may be underestimated.

This receptor was obtained from an adult in good health. This sample comprised peripheral blood, obtained on day 0 of AZD1222 vaccination. The chain is built from TRBV5-5 and TRBJ1-4; D remains unclear. CDR3: CASSLGHSNEKLFF. Written as DNA, the CDR3 is TGTGCCAGCAGCTTGGGACACTCTAATGAAAAACTGTTTTTT. Combining the CDR3 with reference TRBV5-5 and TRBJ1-4 gives the whole variable domain DAGVTQSPTHLIKTRGQQVTLRCSPISGHKSVSWYQQVLGQGPQFIFQYYEKEERGRGNFPDRFSARQFPNYSSELNVNALLLGDSALYLCASSLGHSNEKLFFGSGTQLSVL.